These T cell receptor beta chains were read from a single sample in a study of vaccination effects on CD4 cells after COVID-19. TCRdb's table, derived via immunoSEQ multiplex PCR, lists solely in-frame clones and lacks some. The top ten hold less than 3% of the sample, which has about 73,000 clones, roughly 74% seen once. Their specific antigens are unknown. Sequencing was performed on CD4+ T cells from PBMCs cultured with HCoV-NL63 spike peptides, taken before COVID-19 vaccination. The receptors were gathered from a human donor who received a COVID-19 vaccine. CDR3s include the opening cysteine and the closing phenylalanine or tryptophan. Fields, in order: V gene, J gene, clone size, CDR3 protein. Where a row states a size, it is once, few, many or the class of an expanded clone; other rows omit it.

v_gene: TRBV24-1
j_gene: TRBJ1-2
abundance: -
CDR3aa: CATSDGTGGNYGYTF

v_gene: TRBV6-5
j_gene: TRBJ1-5
abundance: few
CDR3aa: CASRSQESSNQPQHF

v_gene: TRBV30
j_gene: TRBJ1-2
abundance: -
CDR3aa: CAWRGLTNGYTF

v_gene: TRBV5-1
j_gene: TRBJ2-2
abundance: -
CDR3aa: CASGWTGGTGELFF

v_gene: TRBV5-1
j_gene: TRBJ1-6
abundance: -
CDR3aa: CASSAPGQEFTLHF

v_gene: TRBV2
j_gene: TRBJ1-4
abundance: -
CDR3aa: CASSRSRATNEKLFF

v_gene: TRBV19
j_gene: TRBJ1-1
abundance: -
CDR3aa: CASSWGGTEAFF

v_gene: TRBV10-1
j_gene: TRBJ1-5
abundance: -
CDR3aa: CARRTVHRQPQHF

v_gene: TRBV6-5
j_gene: TRBJ2-4
abundance: -
CDR3aa: CASSYSGTQQNIQYF

v_gene: TRBV4-1
j_gene: TRBJ2-5
abundance: -
CDR3aa: CASSQLNLGFQETQYF

v_gene: TRBV11-3
j_gene: TRBJ2-1
abundance: -
CDR3aa: CASSSSHRPKQFF

v_gene: TRBV18
j_gene: TRBJ1-1
abundance: -
CDR3aa: CASSDRILDTEAFF

v_gene: TRBV10-2
j_gene: TRBJ2-5
abundance: -
CDR3aa: CASSAPQETQYF

v_gene: TRBV6-5
j_gene: TRBJ2-2
abundance: -
CDR3aa: CASRRTLTGELFF

v_gene: TRBV2
j_gene: TRBJ1-6
abundance: -
CDR3aa: CASRPGGANSPLHF

v_gene: TRBV10-3
j_gene: TRBJ2-3
abundance: few
CDR3aa: CAISDHTDTQYF

v_gene: TRBV25-1
j_gene: TRBJ2-3
abundance: -
CDR3aa: CASTPLEVSTDTQYF

v_gene: TRBV6-5
j_gene: TRBJ1-6
abundance: -
CDR3aa: CASSYSSRVYNSPLHF

v_gene: TRBV6-5
j_gene: TRBJ2-1
abundance: few
CDR3aa: CASSIQGIGGNEQFF

v_gene: TRBV2
j_gene: TRBJ2-1
abundance: few
CDR3aa: CASSATGRQNNEQFF

v_gene: TRBV29-1
j_gene: TRBJ2-3
abundance: -
CDR3aa: CSVRGLSDSTDTQYF

v_gene: TRBV6-5
j_gene: TRBJ1-2
abundance: -
CDR3aa: CASSQGQLNYGYTF

v_gene: TRBV4-3
j_gene: TRBJ1-4
abundance: few
CDR3aa: CASSQDEGRGEKLFF

v_gene: TRBV28
j_gene: TRBJ1-5
abundance: -
CDR3aa: CASSLPDRAGQPQHF

v_gene: TRBV7-3
j_gene: TRBJ2-2
abundance: few
CDR3aa: CASSAGRQFGELFF

v_gene: TRBV15
j_gene: TRBJ1-2
abundance: -
CDR3aa: CATSRDRGTPYGYTF

v_gene: TRBV2
j_gene: TRBJ1-1
abundance: -
CDR3aa: CASGTGNRPEAFF

v_gene: TRBV2
j_gene: TRBJ1-6
abundance: -
CDR3aa: CASSVLQDNSPLHF

v_gene: TRBV6-1
j_gene: TRBJ1-5
abundance: few
CDR3aa: CASSAAQGGGNQPQHF

v_gene: TRBV9
j_gene: TRBJ2-1
abundance: -
CDR3aa: CASSVSAGANSYNEQFF

v_gene: TRBV7-9
j_gene: TRBJ1-1
abundance: few
CDR3aa: CASSSQVYNTEAFF

v_gene: TRBV6-5
j_gene: TRBJ1-6
abundance: -
CDR3aa: CASSYRPRGGNSPLHF

v_gene: TRBV7-8
j_gene: TRBJ2-3
abundance: few
CDR3aa: CASNRLVNTDTQYF

v_gene: TRBV27
j_gene: TRBJ1-4
abundance: -
CDR3aa: CASSRQGGEKLFF

v_gene: TRBV11-2
j_gene: TRBJ1-2
abundance: -
CDR3aa: CASSLSGGFGGYTF

v_gene: TRBV6-4
j_gene: TRBJ2-5
abundance: -
CDR3aa: CASSVDSVGTQYF

v_gene: TRBV19
j_gene: TRBJ1-2
abundance: -
CDR3aa: CASSIGQDYGYTF

v_gene: TRBV3-1/TRBV3-2
j_gene: TRBJ2-5
abundance: -
CDR3aa: CASSPALPGLAVEETQYF

v_gene: TRBV6-1
j_gene: TRBJ2-6
abundance: -
CDR3aa: CASSEFGSGANVLTF

v_gene: TRBV9
j_gene: TRBJ1-5
abundance: few
CDR3aa: CASSPTDSLYSNQPQHF

v_gene: TRBV7-9
j_gene: TRBJ2-1
abundance: -
CDR3aa: CASSLNAGEQFF

v_gene: TRBV13
j_gene: TRBJ2-5
abundance: once
CDR3aa: CASSPSGGLAGIQETQYF

v_gene: TRBV6-5
j_gene: TRBJ1-2
abundance: -
CDR3aa: CASSPKKGGGYTF

v_gene: TRBV18
j_gene: TRBJ1-2
abundance: -
CDR3aa: CASSPRQEGYTF

v_gene: TRBV12-3/TRBV12-4
j_gene: TRBJ1-1
abundance: -
CDR3aa: CASASGYTEAFF

v_gene: TRBV5-1
j_gene: TRBJ2-1
abundance: once
CDR3aa: CASSSDTYNEQFF

v_gene: TRBV11-2
j_gene: TRBJ2-5
abundance: -
CDR3aa: CASSQIAGYQETQYF

v_gene: TRBV18
j_gene: TRBJ2-3
abundance: -
CDR3aa: CASSPYRAVSTDTQYF

v_gene: TRBV29-1
j_gene: TRBJ2-3
abundance: few
CDR3aa: CSTRLGGNTDTQYF